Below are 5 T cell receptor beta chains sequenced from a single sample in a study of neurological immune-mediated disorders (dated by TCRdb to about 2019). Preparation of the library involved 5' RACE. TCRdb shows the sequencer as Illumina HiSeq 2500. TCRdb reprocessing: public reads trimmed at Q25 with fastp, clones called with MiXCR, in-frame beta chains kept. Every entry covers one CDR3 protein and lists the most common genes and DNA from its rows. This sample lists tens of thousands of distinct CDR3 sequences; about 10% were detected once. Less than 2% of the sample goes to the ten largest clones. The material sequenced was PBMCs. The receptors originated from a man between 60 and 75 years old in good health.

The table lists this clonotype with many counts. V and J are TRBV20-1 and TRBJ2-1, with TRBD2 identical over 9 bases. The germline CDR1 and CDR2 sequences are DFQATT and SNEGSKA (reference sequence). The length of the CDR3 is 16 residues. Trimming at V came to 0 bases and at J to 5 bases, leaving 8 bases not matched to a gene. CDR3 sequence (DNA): TGCAGTGCTAGAGATCCCCAGCGGGGGGTCCACAATGAGCAGTTCTTC. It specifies CSARDPQRGVHNEQFF.

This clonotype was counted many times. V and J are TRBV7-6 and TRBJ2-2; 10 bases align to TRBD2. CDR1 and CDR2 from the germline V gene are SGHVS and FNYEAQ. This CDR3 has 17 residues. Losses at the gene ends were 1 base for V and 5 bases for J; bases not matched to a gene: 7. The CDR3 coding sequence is TGTGCCAGCAGCTTAGAAGCCAGCGGGGGGGTAACCGGGGAGCTGTTTTTT. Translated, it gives CASSLEASGGVTGELFF.

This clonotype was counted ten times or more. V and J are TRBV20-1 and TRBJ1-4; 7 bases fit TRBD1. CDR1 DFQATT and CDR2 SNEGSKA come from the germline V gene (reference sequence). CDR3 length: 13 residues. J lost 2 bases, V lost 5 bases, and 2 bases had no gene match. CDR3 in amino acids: CSALRGTNEKLFF. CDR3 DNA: TGCAGTGCTCTCAGGGGGACTAATGAAAAACTGTTTTTT.

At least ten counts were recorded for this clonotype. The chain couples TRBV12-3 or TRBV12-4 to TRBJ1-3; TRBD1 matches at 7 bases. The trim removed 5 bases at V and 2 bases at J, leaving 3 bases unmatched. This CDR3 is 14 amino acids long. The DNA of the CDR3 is TGTGCCAGCAGTGCCGGGACAGCTGGAAACACCATATATTTT. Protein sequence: CASSAGTAGNTIYF.

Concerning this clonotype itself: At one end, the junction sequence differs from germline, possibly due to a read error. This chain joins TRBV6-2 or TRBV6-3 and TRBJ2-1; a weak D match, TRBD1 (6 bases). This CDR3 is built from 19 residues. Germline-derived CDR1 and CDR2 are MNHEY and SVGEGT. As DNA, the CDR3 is TGTGCCAGCAGTTACGGTACGACAGGATCGAAAATGTCCTTCAATGAGCAGTTCTTC. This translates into CASSYGTTGSKMSFNEQFF.